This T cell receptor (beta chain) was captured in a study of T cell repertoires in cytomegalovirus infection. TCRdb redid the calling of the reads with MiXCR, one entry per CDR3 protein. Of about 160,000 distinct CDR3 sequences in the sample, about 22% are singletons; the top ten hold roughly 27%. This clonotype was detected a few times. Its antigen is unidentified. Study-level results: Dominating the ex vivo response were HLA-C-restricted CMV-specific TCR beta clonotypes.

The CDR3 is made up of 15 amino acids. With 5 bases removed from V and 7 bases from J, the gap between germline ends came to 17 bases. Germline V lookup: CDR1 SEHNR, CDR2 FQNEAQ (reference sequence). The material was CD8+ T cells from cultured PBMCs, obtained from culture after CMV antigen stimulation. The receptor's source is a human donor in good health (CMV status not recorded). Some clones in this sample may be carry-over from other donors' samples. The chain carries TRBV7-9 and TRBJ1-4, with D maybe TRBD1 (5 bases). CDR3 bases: TGTGCCAGCAGCGTAAGCCGGGACTACCCTGAAAAACTGTTTTTT. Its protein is CASSVSRDYPEKLFF. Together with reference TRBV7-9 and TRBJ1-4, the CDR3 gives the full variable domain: DTGVSQNPRHKITKRGQNVTFRCDPISEHNRLYWYRQTLGQGPEFLTYFQNEAQLEKSRLLSDRFSAERPKGSFSTLEIQRTEQGDSAMYLCASSVSRDYPEKLFFGSGTQLSVL.